This T cell receptor beta chain was recovered during a study of beta chain features in type 1 diabetes. V gave up 2 bases and J gave up 3 bases; unmatched junction bases: 2. This CDR3 comprises 14 residues. CDR1 and CDR2 from the germline V gene are MNHEY and SVGAGI. Stem cell-like memory, regulatory, central memory and naive CD4+ cells were sorted via CD45RO/CCR7/CD25/CD127/CD95/CD27. Broader study findings: For Type 1 diabetes patients, all four CD4+ subsets carried TCRB CDR3s that were moderately but significantly shorter.

All of the isolated RNA was reverse transcribed, so expressed TCRB transcripts were sequenced. Sequencing was performed with immunoSEQ multiplex PCR; in TCRdb, only in-frame clones are kept and a portion is missing. Of roughly 400,000 clones in the sample, about 15% were seen once. This clone appeared a few times. Its matching antigen is unknown. The clonotype comes from a man aged 25 to 40 in good health. Sequencing used naive CD4+ T cells from blood. The chain couples TRBV6-5 to TRBJ2-3, with TRBD1 matching 7 bases. CDR3 sequence reads: CASSYGGQTDTQYF. Written as DNA, the CDR3 is TGTGCCAGCAGTTACGGGGGACAGACAGATACGCAGTATTTT.